This paragraph covers one TCR beta chain sequence. Its target is unknown. Here the CDR3 omits its conserved ending phenylalanine or tryptophan, so a read error is the likely source. The data derive from a study of T-cell memory formation after mild COVID-19. Study information: Most TCR clusters belonged to a single donor. Findings of the study overall: In second-wave clones peaking day 37, SARS-CoV-2 specificity remained unconfirmed.

Constant-segment primers and 5'RACE yielded cDNA libraries for TCR alpha and TCR beta, each carrying sample barcodes and UMIs. Via MiXCR, TCRdb re-called the 5' RACE reads, giving one row per CDR3 protein. This table has around 510,000 distinct CDR3 sequences, roughly 21% appearing once. V was trimmed by 4 bases and J by 7 bases, leaving 17 bases between them. This CDR3 has 14 residues. The germline V gene has CDR1 MNHEY and CDR2 SVGAGI. The sequence was obtained from an adult woman who had mild COVID-19 (a few samples of this study predate the infection). Cell type and time point are not known. The sample consisted of PBMCs or a T cell subset sorted from them (not recorded which). The chain uses TRBV6-5 and TRBJ2-7; a weak D match, TRBD1 (6 bases). The chain's CDR3 is CASSSSYDRREQYL. Here the CDR3 DNA reads TGTGCCAGCAGTTCTTCCTACGACAGGAGGGAGCAGTACTTA.